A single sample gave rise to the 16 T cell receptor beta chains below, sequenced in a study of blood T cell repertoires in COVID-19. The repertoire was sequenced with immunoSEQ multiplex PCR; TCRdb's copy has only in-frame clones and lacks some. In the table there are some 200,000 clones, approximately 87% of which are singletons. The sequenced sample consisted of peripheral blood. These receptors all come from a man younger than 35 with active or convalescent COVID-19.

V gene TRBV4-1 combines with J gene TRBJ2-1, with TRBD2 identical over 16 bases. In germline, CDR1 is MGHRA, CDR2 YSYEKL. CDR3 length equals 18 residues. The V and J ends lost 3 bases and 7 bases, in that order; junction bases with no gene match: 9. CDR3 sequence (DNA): TGCGCCAGCAGCCAGGGACTAGCGGGGGGGCTTCTGGGAAATGAGCAGTTCTTC. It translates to CASSQGLAGGLLGNEQFF.

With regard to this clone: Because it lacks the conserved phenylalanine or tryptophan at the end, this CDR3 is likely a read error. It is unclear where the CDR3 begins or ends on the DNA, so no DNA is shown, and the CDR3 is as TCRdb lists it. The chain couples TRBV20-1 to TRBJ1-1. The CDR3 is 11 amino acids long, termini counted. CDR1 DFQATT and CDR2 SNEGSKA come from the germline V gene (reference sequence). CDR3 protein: CSARDLPVPGL.

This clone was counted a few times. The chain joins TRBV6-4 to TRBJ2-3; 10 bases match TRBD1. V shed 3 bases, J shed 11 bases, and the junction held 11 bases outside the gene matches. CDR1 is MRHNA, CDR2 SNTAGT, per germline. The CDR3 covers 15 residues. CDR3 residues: CASSDGRQGASLQYF. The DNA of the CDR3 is TGTGCCAGCAGTGATGGGAGACAGGGGGCTTCCTTGCAGTATTTT.

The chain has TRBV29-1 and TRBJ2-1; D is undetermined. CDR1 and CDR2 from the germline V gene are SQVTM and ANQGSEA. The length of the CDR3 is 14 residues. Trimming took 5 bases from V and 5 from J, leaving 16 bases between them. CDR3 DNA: TGCAGCGTTCGAATGGTGGGCCGAAACAATGAGCAGTTCTTC. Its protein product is CSVRMVGRNNEQFF.

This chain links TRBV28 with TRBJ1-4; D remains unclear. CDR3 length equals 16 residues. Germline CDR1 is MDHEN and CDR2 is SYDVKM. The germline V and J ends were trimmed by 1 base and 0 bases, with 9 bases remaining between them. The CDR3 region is CASSLLSGSTNEKLFF. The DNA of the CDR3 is TGTGCCAGCAGTTTATTGTCCGGTTCAACTAATGAAAAACTGTTTTTT. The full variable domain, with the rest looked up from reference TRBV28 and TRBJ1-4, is DVKVTQSSRYLVKRTGEKVFLECVQDMDHENMFWYRQDPGLGLRLIYFSYDVKMKEKGDIPEGYSVSREKKERFSLILESASTNQTSMYLCASSLLSGSTNEKLFFGSGTQLSVL.

The DNA of the CDR3 is TGTGCCAGTAGCCTCCTAGGAGGGAGGGGATATAGCAATCAGCCCCAGCATTTT. It translates to CASSLLGGRGYSNQPQHF. The genes are TRBV19 and TRBJ1-5; D is perhaps TRBD1 (5 bases). Trimming took off 6 bases at V and 0 bases at J, with 21 bases between the two ends. CDR3 length equals 18 residues. From germline, CDR1 is LNHDA and CDR2 SQIVND (reference sequence). Complete variable domain (other parts from reference TRBV19 and TRBJ1-5): DGGITQSPKYLFRKEGQNVTLSCEQNLNHDAMYWYRQDPGQGLRLIYYSQIVNDFQKGDIAEGYSVSREKKESFPLTVTSAQKNPTAFYLCASSLLGGRGYSNQPQHFGDGTRLSIL.

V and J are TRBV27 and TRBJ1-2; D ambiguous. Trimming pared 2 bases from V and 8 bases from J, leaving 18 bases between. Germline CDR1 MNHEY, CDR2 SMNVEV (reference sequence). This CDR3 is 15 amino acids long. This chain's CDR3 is CASSLSNGLGGGYTF. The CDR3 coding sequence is TGTGCCAGCAGTTTAAGTAACGGGTTAGGTGGCGGCTACACCTTC.

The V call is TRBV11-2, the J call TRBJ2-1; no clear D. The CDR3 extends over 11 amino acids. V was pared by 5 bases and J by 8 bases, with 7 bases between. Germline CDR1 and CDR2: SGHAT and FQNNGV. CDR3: CASSPRDEQFF. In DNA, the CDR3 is TGTGCCAGCAGCCCCCGGGATGAGCAGTTCTTC. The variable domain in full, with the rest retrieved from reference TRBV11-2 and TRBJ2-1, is EAGVAQSPRYKIIEKRQSVAFWCNPISGHATLYWYQQILGQGPKLLIQFQNNGVVDDSQLPKDRFSAERLKGVDSTLKIQPAKLEDSAVYLCASSPRDEQFFGPGTRLTVL.

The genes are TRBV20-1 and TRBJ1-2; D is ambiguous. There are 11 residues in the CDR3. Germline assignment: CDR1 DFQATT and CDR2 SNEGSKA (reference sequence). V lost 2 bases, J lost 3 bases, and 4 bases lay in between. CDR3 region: CSARTDYGYTF. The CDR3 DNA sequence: TGCAGTGCTAGAACTGACTATGGCTACACCTTC.

In DNA, the CDR3 is TGTGCCAGTAGTATCGGGATGACTGAAGCTTTCTTT. It codes for CASSIGMTEAFF. The rearrangement links TRBV19 to TRBJ1-1; the D is unclear. The V gene's germline CDR1 is LNHDA and CDR2 SQIVND (reference sequence). The CDR3 has 12 residues. The V end lost 3 bases, the J end lost 5 bases, and 7 bases lay between the germline ends. The variable domain in full, completed from reference TRBV19 and TRBJ1-1, reads DGGITQSPKYLFRKEGQNVTLSCEQNLNHDAMYWYRQDPGQGLRLIYYSQIVNDFQKGDIAEGYSVSREKKESFPLTVTSAQKNPTAFYLCASSIGMTEAFFGQGTRLTVV.

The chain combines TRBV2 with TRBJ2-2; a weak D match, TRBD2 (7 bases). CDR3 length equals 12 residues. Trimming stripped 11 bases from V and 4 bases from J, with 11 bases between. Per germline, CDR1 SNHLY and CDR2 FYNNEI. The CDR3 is CAGGGGTGELFF. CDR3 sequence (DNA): TGTGCCGGGGGAGGGGGCACCGGGGAGCTGTTTTTT.

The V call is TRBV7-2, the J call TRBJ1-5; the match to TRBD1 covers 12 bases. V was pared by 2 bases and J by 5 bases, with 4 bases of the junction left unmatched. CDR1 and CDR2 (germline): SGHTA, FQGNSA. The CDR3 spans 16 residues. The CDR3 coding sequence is TGTGCCAGCAGCTTAACCGGGACAGGGGGCTATCAGCCCCAGCATTTT. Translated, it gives CASSLTGTGGYQPQHF.

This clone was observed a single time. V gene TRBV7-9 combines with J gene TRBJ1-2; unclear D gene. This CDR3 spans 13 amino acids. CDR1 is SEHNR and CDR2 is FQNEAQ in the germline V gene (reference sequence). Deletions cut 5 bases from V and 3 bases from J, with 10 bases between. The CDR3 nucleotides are TGTGCCAGCAGCCTCGACACGGACTATGGCTACACCTTC. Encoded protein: CASSLDTDYGYTF.

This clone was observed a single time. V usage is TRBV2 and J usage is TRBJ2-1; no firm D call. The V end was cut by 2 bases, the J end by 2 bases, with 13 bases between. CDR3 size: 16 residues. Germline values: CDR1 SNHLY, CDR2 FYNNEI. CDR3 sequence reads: CASSESSPPPYNEQFF. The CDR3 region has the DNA TGTGCCAGCAGTGAAAGTAGCCCTCCCCCCTACAATGAGCAGTTCTTC.

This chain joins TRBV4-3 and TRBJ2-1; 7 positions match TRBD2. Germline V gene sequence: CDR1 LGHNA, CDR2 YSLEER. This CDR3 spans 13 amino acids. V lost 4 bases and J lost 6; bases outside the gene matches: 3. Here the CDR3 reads CASSRGLVNEQFF. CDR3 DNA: TGCGCCAGCAGCCGAGGACTAGTCAATGAGCAGTTCTTC.

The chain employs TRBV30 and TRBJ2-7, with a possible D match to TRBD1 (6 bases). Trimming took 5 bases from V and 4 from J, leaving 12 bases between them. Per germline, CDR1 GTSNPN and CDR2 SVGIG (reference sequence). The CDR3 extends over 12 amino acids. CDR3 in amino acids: CAWGAGDYEQYF. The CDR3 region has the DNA TGTGCCTGGGGGGCAGGGGATTACGAGCAGTACTTC.